This T cell receptor beta chain emerged from a study of beta chain features in type 1 diabetes. This clone was detected a few times. Antigen unknown. Findings and caveats of the study: Significant though moderate, a shortening of TCRB CDR3s appeared in all four CD4+ subsets of Type 1 diabetes patients. Researchers caution that PCR might favor shorter templates, equally among patients and controls.

Germline loops: CDR1 GTSNPN, CDR2 SVGIG (reference sequence). The CDR3 loop spans 15 amino acids. V shed 0 bases and J shed 3 bases, with 11 bases lying between them. The entirety of the isolated RNA underwent reverse transcription, so expressed TCRB transcripts were sequenced. Data came from immunoSEQ multiplex PCR; TCRdb stores just in-frame clones and leaves some out. The sample lists approximately 170,000 clones; 7% to 9% were seen once. This chain connects TRBV30 to TRBJ2-2, with D unclear. Sample: central memory CD4+ T cells from blood. This receptor was identified in a man aged 18-30 years with type 1 diabetes. CDR3 sequence: CAWSVKQVYTGELFF. Written as DNA, the CDR3 is TGTGCCTGGAGTGTAAAGCAGGTGTACACCGGGGAGCTGTTTTTT.